One sample yielded the 20 T cell receptor beta chains listed below, sequenced in a study of blood T cell repertoires in COVID-19. Data came from immunoSEQ multiplex PCR; TCRdb stores just in-frame clones and leaves some out. The sample shows about 300,000 clones, around 86% of them seen only once. The sequenced sample was peripheral blood. The receptors stem from a man aged 65 to 85 with acute or convalescent COVID-19.

The table lists this clone with a few counts. J is TRBJ1-2 and V is TRBV9; D is uncertain. Trimming removed 0 bases at V and 6 bases at J, with 9 bases between. The CDR3 contains 13 residues. The germline gives CDR1 SGDLS, CDR2 YYNGEE. The CDR3 is CASSVGQVNGYTF. CDR3 DNA: TGTGCCAGCAGCGTAGGCCAGGTTAATGGCTACACCTTC. The full variable domain, its missing parts supplied by reference TRBV9 and TRBJ1-2, is DSGVTQTPKHLITATGQRVTLRCSPRSGDLSVYWYQQSLDQGLQFLIQYYNGEERAKGNILERFSAQQFPDLHSELNLSSLELGDSALYFCASSVGQVNGYTFGSGTRLTVV.

The chain is built from TRBV28 and TRBJ1-4, with D perhaps matching TRBD1 (6 bases). This CDR3 spans 17 amino acids. Trimming stripped 3 bases from V and 0 bases from J, with 14 bases between. Looked up from germline, CDR1 is MDHEN and CDR2 is SYDVKM. CDR3 protein: CASSLYVGGATNEKLFF. The DNA for the CDR3 is TGTGCCAGCAGTTTGTACGTAGGGGGTGCAACTAATGAAAAACTGTTTTTT.

The J gene is TRBJ1-5, the V gene TRBV5-1; possibly TRBD1 for D (6 bases). V was clipped by 2 bases and J by 6 bases, with 15 bases between them. The CDR3 covers 15 residues. Looked up from germline, CDR1 is SGHRS and CDR2 is YFSETQ. The CDR3 DNA is TGCGCCAGCAGCTTATTGCCAGGGGTAAGTCAGCCCCAGCATTTT. Residues: CASSLLPGVSQPQHF.

The chain links TRBV4-3 to TRBJ1-6; D gene unclear. The germline V gene has CDR1 LGHNA and CDR2 YSLEER. V was trimmed by 0 bases and J by 0 bases, leaving 9 bases between them. This CDR3 is 17 amino acids long. The CDR3 loop reads CASSQDPGNSYNSPLHF. The CDR3 DNA sequence: TGCGCCAGCAGCCAAGATCCGGGGAACTCCTATAATTCACCCCTCCACTTT.

This chain joins TRBV6-2 or TRBV6-3 and TRBJ1-2; 7 positions agree with TRBD1. The CDR3 spans 14 residues. Unmatched junction bases numbered 4, after V lost 4 bases and J lost 2 bases. Germline V gene data show CDR1 as MNHEY and CDR2 as SVGEGT. The CDR3 DNA is TGTGCCAGCAGTTGGACAGGCCGAAACTATGGCTACACCTTC. As protein: CASSWTGRNYGYTF.

A note on this clone: This specimen includes other DNA sequences encoding the same CDR3. V is TRBV28 and J is TRBJ1-5; D ambiguous. Between the trimmed V and J ends, which lost 2 bases and 4 bases, there was a span of 9 bases. The CDR3 sequence is 14 residues long. Germline CDR1 is MDHEN and CDR2 is SYDVKM. The CDR3 DNA reads TGTGCCAGCAGTTTAGGAGGGCCAAATCAGCCCCAGCATTTT. It translates to CASSLGGPNQPQHF.

The chain couples TRBV30 to TRBJ2-5; perhaps TRBD2 as D (5 bases). V dropped 5 bases and J dropped 0 bases, with 10 bases sitting between them. The CDR3 consists of 13 residues. Germline-derived CDR1 and CDR2 are GTSNPN and SVGIG (reference sequence). The CDR3 is CAWASGNQETQYF. CDR3 nucleotide sequence: TGTGCCTGGGCCTCGGGGAACCAAGAGACCCAGTACTTC.

This chain links TRBV24-1 with TRBJ2-2; 8 bases line up with TRBD1. V shed 4 bases and J 3 bases; nucleotides not matched to a gene: 6. CDR3 length: 16 amino acids. Germline lookup yields CDR1 KGHDR and CDR2 SFDVKD. Here the CDR3 DNA reads TGTGCCACCAGTGACCCCGGGACAGGAGACACCGGGGAGCTGTTTTTT. Its protein product is CATSDPGTGDTGELFF.

The J gene is TRBJ1-5, the V gene TRBV6-6; D remains ambiguous. Germline lookup yields CDR1 MNHNY and CDR2 SVGAGI (reference sequence). The CDR3 consists of 13 residues. V was clipped by 6 bases and J by 3 bases, with 9 bases between them. CDR3 DNA sequence: TGTGCCAGCAGACAGAGTATCAATCAGCCCCAGCATTTT. Translation gives CASRQSINQPQHF.

The gene calls are TRBV6-6 and TRBJ1-1; 10 bases line up with TRBD1. The V gene's germline CDR1 is MNHNY and CDR2 SVGAGI (reference sequence). CDR3 length equals 15 residues. J was trimmed by 3 bases and V by 6 bases; bases with no gene match: 7. CDR3 region: CASSPRTGGYTEAFF. In DNA form, the CDR3 reads TGTGCCAGCAGCCCCAGGACAGGGGGGTACACTGAAGCTTTCTTT.

J is TRBJ2-5 and V is TRBV10-1; TRBD1 aligns across 9 bases. The J segment lost 5 bases and the V segment lost 3 bases, leaving 4 bases of the junction unmatched. The CDR3 runs 14 residues. Germline assignment: CDR1 WNHNN and CDR2 SYGVQD (reference sequence). CDR3 amino acids: CASSDPGQGETQYF. The CDR3, as DNA: TGCGCCAGCAGTGACCCTGGACAGGGGGAGACCCAGTACTTC.

The chain recombines TRBV5-1 with TRBJ1-4; 7 bases map to TRBD1. With 0 bases clipped from V and 4 bases from J, the junction kept 6 bases outside the gene matches. Germline values: CDR1 SGHRS, CDR2 YFSETQ. The CDR3 spans 16 residues. CDR3 in amino acids: CASSLGGTAINEKLFF. In nucleotides, the CDR3 is TGCGCCAGCAGCTTGGGAGGGACAGCCATTAATGAAAAACTGTTTTTT.

The chain employs TRBV4-3 and TRBJ2-3; D is perhaps TRBD1 (6 bases). The CDR3 sequence is 15 residues long. V was clipped by 0 bases and J by 4 bases, with 11 bases between them. Germline-derived CDR1 and CDR2 are LGHNA and YSLEER. The CDR3 DNA is TGCGCCAGCAGCCAAGACTTGGGGGCCGCAGATACGCAGTATTTT. It codes for CASSQDLGAADTQYF.

This clone was recorded many times. The chain carries TRBV5-6 and TRBJ1-1; 10 bases are shared with TRBD1. The CDR3 totals 16 residues. V dropped 2 bases and J dropped 1; count of bases not matched to a gene: 5. Germline CDR1 reads SGHDT; CDR2 reads YYEEEE. The CDR3 sequence: CASSFPWTGGNTEAFF. CDR3 coding DNA: TGTGCCAGCAGCTTTCCGTGGACAGGGGGGAACACTGAAGCTTTCTTT.

This rearrangement joins TRBV19 to TRBJ2-7; a possible D gene is TRBD2 (5 bases). Per the germline V gene, CDR1 is LNHDA and CDR2 is SQIVND (reference sequence). The CDR3 extends over 14 amino acids. Trimming stripped 7 bases from V and 1 base from J, with 14 bases between. CDR3 amino acids: CASNPRRDSYEQYF. CDR3 sequence (DNA): TGTGCCAGTAATCCGCGCCGGGATTCCTACGAGCAGTACTTC.

This clone has just a few counts. The genes are TRBV7-8 and TRBJ2-7, with D perhaps matching TRBD2 (6 bases). The germline gives CDR1 SGHVS, CDR2 FQNEAQ. V was trimmed by 5 bases and J by 3 bases, leaving 14 bases between them. This CDR3 has 14 residues. The CDR3 DNA reads as TGTGCCAGCAGCCCCTTAACGGGGGTCTACGAGCAGTACTTC. Translating it yields CASSPLTGVYEQYF.

CDR3 bases: TGTGCCAGCAGTGAGAATAAGGGGAACGAGCAGTACTTC. Translating gives CASSENKGNEQYF. The genes are TRBV6-1 and TRBJ2-7, with a tentative D call TRBD1 (5 bases). Per the germline V gene, CDR1 is MNHNS and CDR2 is SASEGT. The CDR3 has 13 amino acids. Trimming removed 3 bases from V and 5 bases from J, with 11 bases in between.

This clone was recorded once. V gene TRBV6-2 or TRBV6-3 combines with J gene TRBJ2-3, with 10 bases identical to TRBD2. V lost 2 bases to trimming and J lost 5 bases; unmatched junction nucleotides: 4. The germline gives CDR1 MNHEY, CDR2 SVGEGT. This CDR3 is built from 15 residues. CDR3 region: CASSYPRLAGDTQYF. CDR3 bases: TGTGCCAGCAGTTACCCCCGACTAGCGGGAGATACGCAGTATTTT.

The chain joins TRBV29-1 to TRBJ2-5; 7 bases line up with TRBD2. The V gene's germline CDR1 is SQVTM and CDR2 ANQGSEA. The CDR3 covers 12 residues. V shed 5 bases, J shed 5 bases, and the junction held 5 bases outside the gene matches. CDR3 sequence reads: CSVSGGIETQYF. In DNA form, the CDR3 reads TGCAGCGTTTCGGGGGGAATTGAGACCCAGTACTTC. Together with reference TRBV29-1 and TRBJ2-5, the CDR3 gives the full variable domain: SAVISQKPSRDICQRGTSLTIQCQVDSQVTMMFWYRQQPGQSLTLIATANQGSEATYESGFVIDKFPISRPNLTFSTLTVSNMSPEDSSIYLCSVSGGIETQYFGPGTRLLVL.

The rearrangement joins TRBV5-4 to TRBJ1-1, with D hard to call. The V end was cut by 4 bases, the J end by 0 bases, with 7 bases between. Germline V gives CDR1 SGHNT, CDR2 YYREEE (reference sequence). This CDR3 has 13 residues. CDR3 amino acids: CASSPAVNTEAFF. The CDR3 bases are TGTGCCAGCAGCCCCGCGGTGAACACTGAAGCTTTCTTT.